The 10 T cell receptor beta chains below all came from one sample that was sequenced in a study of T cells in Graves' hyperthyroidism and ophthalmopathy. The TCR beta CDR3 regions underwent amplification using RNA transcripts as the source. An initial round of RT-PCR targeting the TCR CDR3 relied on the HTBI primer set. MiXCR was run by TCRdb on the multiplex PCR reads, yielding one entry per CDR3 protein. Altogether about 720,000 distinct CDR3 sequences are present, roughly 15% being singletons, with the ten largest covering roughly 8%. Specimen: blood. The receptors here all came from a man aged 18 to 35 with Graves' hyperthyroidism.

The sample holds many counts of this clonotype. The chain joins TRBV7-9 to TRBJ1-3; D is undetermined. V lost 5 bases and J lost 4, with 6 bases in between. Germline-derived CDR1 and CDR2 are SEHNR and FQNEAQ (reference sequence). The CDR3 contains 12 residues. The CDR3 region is CASSVGGNTIYF. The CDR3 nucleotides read TGTGCCAGCAGCGTAGGGGGAAACACCATATATTTT.

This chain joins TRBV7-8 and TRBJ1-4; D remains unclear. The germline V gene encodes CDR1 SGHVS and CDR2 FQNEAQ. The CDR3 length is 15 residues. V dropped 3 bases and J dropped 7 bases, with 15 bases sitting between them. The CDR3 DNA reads TGTGCCAGCAGCTTGTCAAGGGTGGTCCCTGAAAAACTGTTTTTT. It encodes CASSLSRVVPEKLFF.

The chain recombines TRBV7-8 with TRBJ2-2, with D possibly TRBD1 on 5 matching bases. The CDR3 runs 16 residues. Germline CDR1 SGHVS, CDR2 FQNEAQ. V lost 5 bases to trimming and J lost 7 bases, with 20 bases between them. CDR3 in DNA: TGTGCCAGCAGCCGTTATAGGGGCCCGAAGGACGGGGAGCTGTTTTTT. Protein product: CASSRYRGPKDGELFF.

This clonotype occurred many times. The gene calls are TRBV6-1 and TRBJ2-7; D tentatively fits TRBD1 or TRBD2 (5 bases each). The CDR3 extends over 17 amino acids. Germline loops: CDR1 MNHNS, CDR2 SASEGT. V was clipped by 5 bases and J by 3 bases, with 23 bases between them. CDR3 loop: CASSSLPGRTIGYEQYF. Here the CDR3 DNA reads TGTGCCAGCAGTAGCCTGCCGGGACGGACCATCGGCTACGAGCAGTACTTC.

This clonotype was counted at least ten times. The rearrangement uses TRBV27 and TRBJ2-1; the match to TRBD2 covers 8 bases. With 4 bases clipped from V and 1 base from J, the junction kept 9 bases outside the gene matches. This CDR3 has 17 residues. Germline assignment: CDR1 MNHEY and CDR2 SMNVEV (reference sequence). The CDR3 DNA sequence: TGTGCCAGCAGTTCTCCTTTAGCGGGGACTTCCTACAATGAGCAGTTCTTC. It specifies CASSSPLAGTSYNEQFF.

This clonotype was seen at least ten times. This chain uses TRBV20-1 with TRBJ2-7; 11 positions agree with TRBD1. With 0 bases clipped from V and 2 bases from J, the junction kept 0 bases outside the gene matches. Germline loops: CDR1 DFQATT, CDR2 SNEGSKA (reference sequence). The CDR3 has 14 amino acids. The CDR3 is CSAREGQGAYEQYF. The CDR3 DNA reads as TGCAGTGCTAGAGAGGGACAGGGGGCCTACGAGCAGTACTTC.

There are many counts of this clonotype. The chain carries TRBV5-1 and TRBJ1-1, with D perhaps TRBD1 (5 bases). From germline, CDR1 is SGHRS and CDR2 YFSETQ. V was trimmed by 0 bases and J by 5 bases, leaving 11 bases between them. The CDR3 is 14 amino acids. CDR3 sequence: CASSLGGGRTEAFF. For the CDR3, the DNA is TGCGCCAGCAGCTTGGGTGGGGGTCGGACTGAAGCTTTCTTT.

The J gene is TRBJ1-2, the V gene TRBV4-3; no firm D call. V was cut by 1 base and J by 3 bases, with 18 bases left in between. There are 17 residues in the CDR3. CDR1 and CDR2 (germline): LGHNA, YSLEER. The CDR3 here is CASSQVYRVLSDYGYTF. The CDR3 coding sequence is TGCGCCAGCAGCCAAGTTTACCGGGTCCTCAGTGACTATGGCTACACCTTC.

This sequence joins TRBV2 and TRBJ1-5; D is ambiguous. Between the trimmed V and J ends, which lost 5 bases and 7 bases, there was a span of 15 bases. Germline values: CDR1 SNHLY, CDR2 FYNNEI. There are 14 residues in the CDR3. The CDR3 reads CASSREGTDQPQHF. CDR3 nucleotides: TGTGCCAGCAGTCGGGAGGGAACAGACCAGCCCCAGCATTTT. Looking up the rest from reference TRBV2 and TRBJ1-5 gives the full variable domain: EPEVTQTPSHQVTQMGQEVILRCVPISNHLYFYWYRQILGQKVEFLVSFYNNEISEKSEIFDDQFSVERPDGSNFTLKIRSTKLEDSAMYFCASSREGTDQPQHFGDGTRLSIL.

For the CDR3, the DNA is TGCAGCGCGGGAATGGGGTCCCAGGCCCAGCATTTT. Its protein product is CSAGMGSQAQHF. The gene calls are TRBV29-1 and TRBJ1-5, with no clear D. CDR1 is SQVTM, CDR2 ANQGSEA, per germline. The V end lost 7 bases, the J end lost 11 bases, and 18 bases lay between the germline ends. This CDR3 is built from 12 residues.